A single sample gave rise to the 18 T cell receptor beta chains below, sequenced in a study of CD8 T cells in ankylosing spondylitis. MiXCR was run by TCRdb on the 5' RACE reads, yielding one entry per CDR3 protein. The table lists approximately 340,000 distinct CDR3 sequences, about 15% of them singletons. The sequencing sample was made of blood, either unsorted or a sorted T cell fraction (not recorded which). All receptors come from a male donor with ankylosing spondylitis or in good health (not recorded which).

This clonotype showed up just a few times. The chain couples TRBV27 to TRBJ1-6; D gene ambiguous. V dropped 2 bases and J dropped 10 bases, with 6 bases sitting between them. The CDR3 runs 12 residues. Germline CDR1 MNHEY, CDR2 SMNVEV (reference sequence). For the CDR3, the DNA is TGTGCCAGCAGTTTACGGGGATCACCCCTCCACTTT. Encoded protein: CASSLRGSPLHF.

This clonotype was picked up many times. V is TRBV15 and J is TRBJ2-3; no firm D call. Germline CDR1 LNHNV, CDR2 YYDKDF (reference sequence). The CDR3 contains 12 residues. Trimming removed 1 base from V and 5 bases from J, with 4 bases in between. DNA for the CDR3: TGTGCCACCAGCAGAGTCGGAGATACGCAGTATTTT. It yields the protein CATSRVGDTQYF.

This clonotype has at least ten counts. The V call is TRBV7-9, the J call TRBJ2-7; possibly TRBD1 for D (6 bases). V was cut by 3 bases and J by 2 bases, with 11 bases left in between. Germline V CDR1 and CDR2: SEHNR, FQNEAQ (reference sequence). This CDR3 region has 14 residues. The CDR3: CASSLRDTTYEQYF. Here the CDR3 DNA reads TGTGCCAGCAGCTTGAGGGACACCACCTACGAGCAGTACTTC.

This clonotype was counted ten times or more. The chain combines TRBV30 with TRBJ1-5, with D possibly being TRBD1 (5 bases). The CDR3 is 13 amino acids. Trimming removed 0 bases at V and 2 bases at J, with 5 bases between. Germline V lookup: CDR1 GTSNPN, CDR2 SVGIG (reference sequence). The CDR3 DNA is TGTGCCTGGAGTGTCAGGGGCAATCAGCCCCAGCATTTT. Residues: CAWSVRGNQPQHF.

This chain uses TRBV2 with TRBJ2-3; TRBD2 might be the D (6 bases). Trimming took 4 bases from V and 4 from J, leaving 12 bases between them. CDR3 length equals 14 residues. Germline values: CDR1 SNHLY, CDR2 FYNNEI. DNA of the CDR3: TGTGCCAGCAGTGTGGGTAGCGGCGCAGATACGCAGTATTTT. Its translation is CASSVGSGADTQYF.

In this sample, this clonotype turned up many times. The genes are TRBV3-1 and TRBJ1-1, with a weak D call TRBD1 (6 bases). Trimming shortened V by 5 bases and J by 1 base, and 14 bases separated the two germline ends. This CDR3 has 15 amino acids. Germline V gene lookup returns CDR1 LGHDT and CDR2 YNNKEL (reference sequence). The CDR3 protein is CASSVRGEANTEAFF. Written as DNA, the CDR3 is TGTGCCAGCAGCGTCAGGGGAGAGGCGAACACTGAAGCTTTCTTT.

Written as DNA, the CDR3 is TGCAGTGCTAGCCCCCCAGGGGGGGGAGCCCGGGAGCAGTACTTC. It encodes CSASPPGGGAREQYF. The chain links TRBV20-1 to TRBJ2-7, with D perhaps given as TRBD1 or TRBD2 (7 bases each). The V gene lost 3 bases and the J gene lost 7 bases, with 22 bases spanning the gap. The CDR3 has 15 amino acids. Germline V CDR1 and CDR2: DFQATT, SNEGSKA (reference sequence).

This clonotype has more than one count but fewer than ten. The rearrangement links TRBV28 to TRBJ2-7; 8 nucleotides align to TRBD2. Germline loops: CDR1 MDHEN, CDR2 SYDVKM. CDR3 length equals 16 residues. The trim removed 3 bases at V and 2 bases at J, leaving 9 bases unmatched. CDR3 sequence (DNA): TGTGCCAGCAGTTTTACCTTAGCGGGGCTAACCTACGAGCAGTACTTC. This gives the protein CASSFTLAGLTYEQYF. Full variable domain (rest looked up from reference TRBV28 and TRBJ2-7): DVKVTQSSRYLVKRTGEKVFLECVQDMDHENMFWYRQDPGLGLRLIYFSYDVKMKEKGDIPEGYSVSREKKERFSLILESASTNQTSMYLCASSFTLAGLTYEQYFGPGTRLTVT.

This chain links TRBV10-3 with TRBJ2-7; D possibly corresponds to TRBD2 (6 bases). Between the trimmed V and J ends, which lost 4 bases and 0 bases, there was a span of 13 bases. Germline V lookup: CDR1 ENHRY, CDR2 SYGVKD. The CDR3 is 15 residues long. The DNA for the CDR3 is TGTGCCATCAGTGTAGCTCTAGCGAGCTCCTACGAGCAGTACTTC. It translates to CAISVALASSYEQYF.

The gene calls are TRBV25-1 and TRBJ1-6, with 7 bases identical to TRBD1. The ends lost 3 bases at V and 6 bases at J; junction bases unmatched: 5. The CDR3 runs 15 residues. Germline V gives CDR1 MGHDK, CDR2 SYGVNS. The CDR3 spells CASSESGTANSPLHF. In DNA form, the CDR3 reads TGTGCCAGCAGTGAGTCCGGGACAGCTAATTCACCCCTCCACTTT.

V and J are TRBV20-1 and TRBJ2-1, with D tentatively TRBD2 (5 bases). This CDR3 has 14 amino acids. Germline V CDR1 and CDR2: DFQATT, SNEGSKA (reference sequence). Between the trimmed V and J ends, which lost 1 base and 4 bases, there was a span of 11 bases. This chain's CDR3 is CSARARRDYNEQFF. The CDR3 DNA reads TGCAGTGCTAGAGCGAGACGGGATTACAATGAGCAGTTCTTC.

The chain combines TRBV19 with TRBJ1-2, with 9 bases lining up with TRBD1. In germline, CDR1 is LNHDA, CDR2 SQIVND (reference sequence). CDR3 length: 14 residues. Trimming at V came to 6 bases and at J to 4 bases, leaving 6 bases not matched to a gene. In DNA, the CDR3 is TGTGCCAGTAGGGGAACAGGGGGCATCTATGGCTACACCTTC. Residues: CASRGTGGIYGYTF.

This clonotype was counted a few times. CDR3 amino acids: CASSYSGDTQRGGHGGPYEQYF. CDR3 nucleotide sequence: TGTGCCAGCAGTTACTCCGGGGACACCCAGAGGGGAGGTCATGGTGGACCCTACGAGCAGTACTTC. The chain has TRBV6-2 or TRBV6-3 and TRBJ2-7; possibly TRBD1 or TRBD2 for D (6 bases each). Trimming took 0 bases from V and 2 from J, leaving 32 bases between them. The CDR3 is made up of 22 amino acids. Germline CDR1 and CDR2: MNHEY and SVGEGT.

This clonotype was picked up a small number of times. The chain couples TRBV11-3 to TRBJ2-3; 7 bases line up with TRBD1. CDR1 is SGHNT, CDR2 YENEEA, per germline. V dropped 5 bases and J dropped 4; count of bases not matched to a gene: 9. This CDR3 contains 15 residues. CDR3 loop: CASSLGQLIPDTQYF. DNA of the CDR3: TGTGCCAGCAGCCTGGGACAGCTAATACCAGATACGCAGTATTTT.

The V and J genes are TRBV20-1 and TRBJ2-7; D could derive from TRBD1 or TRBD2 (5 bases each). The CDR3 extends over 14 amino acids. CDR1 DFQATT and CDR2 SNEGSKA come from the germline V gene (reference sequence). V was pared by 6 bases and J by 1 base, with 16 bases between. The CDR3 DNA is TGCAGTGCCGGGACGGCGGGCCTTTCCTACGAGCAGTACTTC. Its translation: CSAGTAGLSYEQYF.

This clonotype came up many times. This chain links TRBV9 with TRBJ1-2; no reliable D call. Deletions cut 0 bases from V and 6 bases from J, with 6 bases between. Germline lookup yields CDR1 SGDLS and CDR2 YYNGEE. This CDR3 contains 12 residues. CDR3 residues: CASSVDNNGYTF. The CDR3 DNA sequence: TGTGCCAGCAGCGTAGACAACAATGGCTACACCTTC.

This clonotype has only a few counts. The chain uses TRBV5-1 and TRBJ2-7, with 9 bases aligning to TRBD2. The trim removed 2 bases at V and 0 bases at J, leaving 6 bases unmatched. The germline gives CDR1 SGHRS, CDR2 YFSETQ. CDR3 size: 16 residues. CDR3 protein: CASSFVASGVSYEQYF. CDR3 DNA sequence: TGCGCCAGCAGCTTCGTTGCTAGCGGGGTCTCCTACGAGCAGTACTTC.

This clonotype has only a few counts. The CDR3 DNA reads as TGTGCCAGCATGAGACAGGGTATGAACAATGAGCAGTTCTTC. This encodes CASMRQGMNNEQFF. This chain connects TRBV11-2 to TRBJ2-1; TRBD1 agrees at 7 bases. V was clipped by 7 bases and J by 5 bases; unmatched bases: 8. CDR3 length: 14 residues. CDR1 SGHAT and CDR2 FQNNGV come from the germline V gene. Variable domain in full (rest from reference TRBV11-2 and TRBJ2-1): EAGVAQSPRYKIIEKRQSVAFWCNPISGHATLYWYQQILGQGPKLLIQFQNNGVVDDSQLPKDRFSAERLKGVDSTLKIQPAKLEDSAVYLCASMRQGMNNEQFFGPGTRLTVL.